One sample yielded the 10 T cell receptor beta chains listed below, sequenced in a study of low-dose radiotherapy and immunotherapy resistance in tumors. As for time point: before trial treatment. Primers used for first-strand cDNA, a TRAV- and TRBV-specific set, covered both alpha and beta chains. The authors ran approximately 20 PCR cycles to amplify TCRs with a constant-region primer and V-primer adapter. Using its own MiXCR run on the reads, TCRdb lists one record per CDR3 protein. The sample lists about 39,000 distinct CDR3 sequences, 25% to 40% seen once, with roughly 4% in the top ten. The sequencing used PBMCs, collected before treatment. The receptors shown here come from a male donor with gallbladder cancer.

This clonotype was detected ten times or more. The chain couples TRBV6-2 or TRBV6-3 to TRBJ2-1, with 8 bases fitting TRBD2. This CDR3 contains 14 residues. The germline V gene has CDR1 MNHEY and CDR2 SVGEGT. The V segment lost 5 bases and the J segment 9 bases; nucleotides outside the gene matches: 9. CDR3 nucleotides: TGTGCCAGCAGTGCGGGGGGCTTATCGGTTGAGCAGTTCTTC. Translation: CASSAGGLSVEQFF.

V and J are TRBV5-1 and TRBJ2-7, with 8 bases lining up with TRBD2. This CDR3 has 15 residues. The trim removed 1 base at V and 7 bases at J, leaving 10 bases unmatched. Looked up from germline, CDR1 is SGHRS and CDR2 is YFSETQ. CDR3 protein: CASSLFPLAAGEQYF. The CDR3 DNA follows: TGCGCCAGCAGCTTGTTTCCACTAGCGGCGGGGGAGCAGTACTTC.

This clonotype was detected many times. This sequence joins TRBV5-4 and TRBJ2-3, with 9 bases that match TRBD2. Germline V lookup: CDR1 SGHNT, CDR2 YYREEE (reference sequence). The ends lost 6 bases at V and 3 bases at J; junction bases unmatched: 8. The CDR3 is made up of 15 amino acids. CDR3 in DNA: TGTGCCAGCAAGGGGGCGGGGGGGCGAACAGATACGCAGTATTTT. It is translated as CASKGAGGRTDTQYF.

This clonotype appeared many times. The chain links TRBV5-1 to TRBJ2-2; D is ambiguous. The CDR3 loop spans 21 amino acids. Trimming pared 2 bases from V and 0 bases from J, leaving 26 bases between. Germline values: CDR1 SGHRS, CDR2 YFSETQ. CDR3 protein: CASSFLLASGRGPTNTGELFF. The CDR3 nucleotides read TGCGCCAGCAGCTTCCTTTTGGCGTCGGGCCGTGGGCCGACGAACACCGGGGAGCTGTTTTTT.

The rearrangement uses TRBV4-1 and TRBJ2-3, with no clear D. The CDR3 totals 13 residues. The germline CDR1 and CDR2 sequences are MGHRA and YSYEKL. Trimming left V 3 bases short and J 2 bases short, with 6 bases between. The CDR3 loop reads CASSHPNTDTQYF. CDR3 nucleotide sequence: TGCGCCAGCAGCCACCCTAACACAGATACGCAGTATTTT.

J is TRBJ2-7 and V is TRBV2; D perhaps matches TRBD1 (5 bases). V gave up 3 bases and J gave up 6 bases, with 12 bases separating them. The germline V gene has CDR1 SNHLY and CDR2 FYNNEI. The CDR3 covers 13 residues. CDR3 in amino acids: CASSDGQGGEQYF. CDR3 nucleotide sequence: TGTGCCAGCAGTGACGGGCAGGGCGGCGAGCAGTACTTC.

This clonotype has ten or more counts. The chain links TRBV12-3 or TRBV12-4 to TRBJ2-2; perhaps TRBD1 as D (6 bases). Trimming pared 4 bases from V and 4 bases from J, leaving 10 bases between. This CDR3 contains 14 residues. This CDR3 is CASSYGQSTGELFF. CDR3 bases: TGTGCCAGCAGTTATGGACAGTCCACCGGGGAGCTGTTTTTT.

This clonotype occurred many times. This chain connects TRBV6-2 or TRBV6-3 to TRBJ2-5; D could derive from TRBD1 or TRBD2 (6 bases each). The CDR3 length is 17 residues. Germline V CDR1 and CDR2: MNHEY, SVGEGT. V lost 5 bases and J lost 3, with 22 bases in between. The CDR3 sequence is CASSEVFTGRWEETQYF. CDR3 sequence (DNA): TGTGCCAGCAGTGAGGTCTTCACAGGGAGGTGGGAAGAGACCCAGTACTTC.

This clonotype has a count of ten or more. The chain carries TRBV7-2 and TRBJ2-7; a possible D gene is TRBD1 (7 bases). CDR1 and CDR2 from the germline V gene are SGHTA and FQGNSA. Deletions cut 4 bases from V and 3 bases from J, with 16 bases between. This CDR3 is 15 amino acids long. This CDR3 reads CASSSGGTLHYEQYF. CDR3 DNA: TGTGCCAGCAGCTCAGGGGGGACTTTACACTACGAGCAGTACTTC.

The genes are TRBV27 and TRBJ1-5; D call uncertain. The V end was cut by 8 bases, the J end by 0 bases, with 8 bases between. Germline CDR1 is MNHEY and CDR2 is SMNVEV (reference sequence). The CDR3 runs to 13 residues. Here the CDR3 reads CASGEYSNQPQHF. The CDR3 bases are TGTGCCAGCGGAGAGTATAGCAATCAGCCCCAGCATTTT.